Each of the 17 T cell receptor beta chains below was sequenced from the same sample in a study of T cells after posttransplantation cyclophosphamide. Produced via immunoSEQ multiplex PCR; TCRdb's table is partial and in-frame only. The table lists 7,000 to 9,500 clones, with no singletons. Treatment was busulfan-fludarabine conditioning, a marrow graft, and cyclophosphamide on days +3 and +4. Sequences were derived from PBMCs, sampled around 370 days after allogeneic stem cell transplant with posttransplant cyclophosphamide. The receptors originated from a male patient in his fifties who received an allogeneic stem cell transplant from a related donor and was CMV-positive. Some T cells may originate from the graft donor.

This clone occurred many times. The chain uses TRBV11-2 and TRBJ2-3; TRBD1 matches at 8 bases. The CDR3 covers 13 residues. The V segment lost 5 bases and the J segment 6 bases; nucleotides outside the gene matches: 4. Germline loops: CDR1 SGHAT, CDR2 FQNNGV. The CDR3 region is CASSVYRGDTQYF. The CDR3 DNA reads TGTGCCAGCAGCGTATACAGGGGGGATACGCAGTATTTT.

There are many counts of this clone. The chain joins TRBV5-1 to TRBJ1-2; 9 nucleotides line up with TRBD1. V lost 4 bases to trimming and J lost 4 bases; unmatched junction nucleotides: 11. CDR1 SGHRS and CDR2 YFSETQ come from the germline V gene. There are 16 residues in the CDR3. CDR3 loop: CASSAYNRGQGYGYTF. For the CDR3, the DNA is TGCGCCAGCAGCGCGTACAACAGGGGGCAGGGCTATGGCTACACCTTC.

Ten or more counts support this clone. The chain employs TRBV9 and TRBJ2-2; a weak D match, TRBD2 (6 bases). V dropped 2 bases and J dropped 0 bases, with 8 bases sitting between them. Germline CDR1 SGDLS, CDR2 YYNGEE. The CDR3 covers 15 residues. The CDR3 DNA reads as TGTGCCAGCAGCGTGCGGGGCTCGAACACCGGGGAGCTGTTTTTT. Protein: CASSVRGSNTGELFF.

The sample holds many counts of this clone. At one of its ends the junction is not consistent with the germline gene, which may arise from a read error. J is TRBJ1-3 and V is TRBV5-8; 7 nucleotides line up with TRBD1. Germline V gives CDR1 SGHTS, CDR2 YDEGEE. The length of the CDR3 is 14 residues. The CDR3 spells CAGSLGQAGNTIYF. The CDR3 DNA follows: TGTGCCGGCAGCTTAGGACAGGCTGGAAACACCATATATTTT.

This clone was detected many times. DNA of the CDR3: TGCGCCAGCAGCTTGGCCGAGATTAGCGGGATGGCAGATACGCAGTATTTT. Its translation is CASSLAEISGMADTQYF. This rearrangement joins TRBV5-1 to TRBJ2-3, with TRBD2 identical over 8 bases. Trimming cost V 0 bases and J 4 bases; bases outside gene matches: 10. This CDR3 spans 17 amino acids. Germline V gene data show CDR1 as SGHRS and CDR2 as YFSETQ.

In this sample, this clone turned up many times. The V gene is TRBV5-1, the J gene TRBJ1-5; D is unclear. The germline V gene encodes CDR1 SGHRS and CDR2 YFSETQ. The CDR3 length is 13 residues. Trimming took off 1 base at V and 8 bases at J, with 10 bases between the two ends. Here the CDR3 DNA reads TGCGCCAGCAGCTTGAGCGGGGTAAAGCCCCAGCATTTT. Its protein product is CASSLSGVKPQHF.

Many counts were recorded for this clone. The rearrangement uses TRBV5-4 and TRBJ1-1, with unresolved D. This CDR3 contains 18 residues. From germline, CDR1 is SGHNT and CDR2 YYREEE (reference sequence). Trimming removed 0 bases at V and 0 bases at J, with 18 bases between. In DNA, the CDR3 is TGTGCCAGCAGCTTGGCCACGATCGATTGGAGGATGAACACTGAAGCTTTCTTT. Its protein product is CASSLATIDWRMNTEAFF.

This clone was seen ten or more times. CDR3: CASSPPAGNTEAFF. Here the CDR3 DNA reads TGTGCCAGCAGCCCCCCCGCAGGGAACACTGAAGCTTTCTTT. The chain employs TRBV7-9 and TRBJ1-1; the D is unclear. The germline V gene has CDR1 SEHNR and CDR2 FQNEAQ (reference sequence). The CDR3 extends over 14 amino acids. V was shortened by 5 bases and J by 1 base, with 11 bases between the two germline ends.

This clone was counted at least ten times. The chain recombines TRBV19 with TRBJ1-5; D might be TRBD1 (5 bases). V lost 7 bases and J lost 0, with 16 bases in between. Germline-derived CDR1 and CDR2 are LNHDA and SQIVND (reference sequence). The CDR3 is made up of 16 amino acids. The CDR3 region has the DNA TGTGCCAGTACCCCAAGCGGGGCCGTTAGCAATCAGCCCCAGCATTTT. Its protein product is CASTPSGAVSNQPQHF.

In its sample, this clone was seen many times. This rearrangement joins TRBV19 to TRBJ2-7, with D tentatively TRBD2 (6 bases). The CDR3 length is 15 residues. Trimming pared 2 bases from V and 0 bases from J, leaving 11 bases between. Germline loops: CDR1 LNHDA, CDR2 SQIVND (reference sequence). The CDR3 loop is CASSIFSGPSYEQYF. CDR3 DNA sequence: TGTGCCAGTAGTATATTTAGCGGACCCTCCTACGAGCAGTACTTC.

The table lists this clone with many counts. The chain has TRBV7-8 and TRBJ2-1, with D possibly matching TRBD2 (6 bases). Trimming removed 5 bases at V and 5 bases at J, with 16 bases between. The germline V gene has CDR1 SGHVS and CDR2 FQNEAQ. The CDR3 loop spans 15 amino acids. The CDR3 DNA is TGTGCCAGCAGCGGTCGAAGCGGGCTCGACAATGAGCAGTTCTTC. It yields the protein CASSGRSGLDNEQFF.

This clone was recorded at least ten times. The chain has TRBV6-4 and TRBJ2-2, with 7 positions matching TRBD1. The V gene end was trimmed by 5 bases and the J gene end by 5 bases; junction bases not matched to a gene: 5. Per the germline V gene, CDR1 is MRHNA and CDR2 is SNTAGT. The CDR3 consists of 14 residues. CDR3 sequence: CASSSEGATGELFF. Here the CDR3 DNA reads TGTGCCAGCAGTTCAGAGGGGGCTACCGGGGAGCTGTTTTTT.

This clone came up many times. This chain connects TRBV18 to TRBJ2-7, with 9 bases fitting TRBD2. The junction had 2 bases not matched to a gene; V was cut back by 2 bases and J by 0 bases. The CDR3 sequence is 15 residues long. Germline V gene sequence: CDR1 KGHSH, CDR2 LQKENI. The CDR3 sequence is CASSPSGGYSYEQYF. The CDR3 bases are TGTGCCAGCTCACCAAGCGGGGGGTACTCCTACGAGCAGTACTTC.

This clone was seen repeatedly, ten times or more. The chain employs TRBV7-2 and TRBJ2-5; D gene ambiguous. CDR3 length: 13 amino acids. Germline V gene data show CDR1 as SGHTA and CDR2 as FQGNSA. The V end was cut by 4 bases, the J end by 2 bases, with 8 bases between. CDR3 in amino acids: CASSSLIQETQYF. The CDR3 DNA follows: TGTGCCAGCAGCTCGCTAATTCAAGAGACCCAGTACTTC.

The sample holds many counts of this clone. The chain uses TRBV10-3 and TRBJ2-3; 7 nucleotides line up with TRBD1. Per the germline V gene, CDR1 is ENHRY and CDR2 is SYGVKD. V gave up 3 bases and J gave up 4 bases; unmatched junction bases: 4. CDR3 size: 14 residues. Here the CDR3 DNA reads TGTGCCATCAGTGAAAACAGGGGCGCAGATACGCAGTATTTT. Its translation: CAISENRGADTQYF.

The table lists this clone with many counts. The V gene is TRBV18, the J gene TRBJ2-4; D is uncertain. The V end was cut by 0 bases, the J end by 7 bases, with 7 bases between. Germline V lookup: CDR1 KGHSH, CDR2 LQKENI. The CDR3 is 13 residues long. DNA of the CDR3: TGTGCCAGCTCACCACCGACAATCAACATTCAGTACTTC. Translation gives CASSPPTINIQYF.

This clone was observed at least ten times. This chain links TRBV9 with TRBJ2-7; no clear D. The germline CDR1 and CDR2 sequences are SGDLS and YYNGEE. There are 15 residues in the CDR3. Trimming left V 0 bases short and J 1 base short, with 11 bases between. Written as DNA, the CDR3 is TGTGCCAGCAGCGTAGACGGTTCCCGGTCCTACGAGCAGTACTTC. Its translation: CASSVDGSRSYEQYF.